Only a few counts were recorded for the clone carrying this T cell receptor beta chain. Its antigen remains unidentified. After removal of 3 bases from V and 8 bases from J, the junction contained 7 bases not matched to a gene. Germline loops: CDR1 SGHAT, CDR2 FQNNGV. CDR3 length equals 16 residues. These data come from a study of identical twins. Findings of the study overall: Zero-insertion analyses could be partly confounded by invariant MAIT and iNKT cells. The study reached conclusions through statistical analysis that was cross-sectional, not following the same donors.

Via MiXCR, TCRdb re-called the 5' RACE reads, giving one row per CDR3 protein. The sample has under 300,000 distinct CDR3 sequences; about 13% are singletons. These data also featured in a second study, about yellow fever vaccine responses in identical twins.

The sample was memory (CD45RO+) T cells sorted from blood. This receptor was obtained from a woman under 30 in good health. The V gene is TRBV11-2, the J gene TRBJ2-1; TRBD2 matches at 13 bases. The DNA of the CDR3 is TGTGCCAGCAGCTTTAGACTAGCGGGGGGCTTGGATGAGCAGTTCTTC. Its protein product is CASSFRLAGGLDEQFF.